This TCR beta chain was found in a study of T cells expressing NK-cell markers. Study-level information: It was from sorted CD3+CD56+NKG2C+, CD3+CD56+NKG2C- and CD3+CD56-NKG2C+ T cells that TCR beta repertoires came.

No DNA is given; TCRdb re-called the 5' RACE reads and lists each CDR3 protein once. The specimen's table records some 280,000 distinct CDR3 sequences. There are 16 residues in the CDR3. Germline assignment: CDR1 MNHEY and CDR2 SVGAGI. This chain connects TRBV6-5 to TRBJ2-1. Input material: blood T cells: a sorted CD56 or NKG2C T cell subset, CD4+ or CD8+ T cells, or bulk PBMC T cells (not recorded which). The TCR sequence derives from a man aged 18-30 years in good health. CDR3: CASSYSSAASYNEQFF.